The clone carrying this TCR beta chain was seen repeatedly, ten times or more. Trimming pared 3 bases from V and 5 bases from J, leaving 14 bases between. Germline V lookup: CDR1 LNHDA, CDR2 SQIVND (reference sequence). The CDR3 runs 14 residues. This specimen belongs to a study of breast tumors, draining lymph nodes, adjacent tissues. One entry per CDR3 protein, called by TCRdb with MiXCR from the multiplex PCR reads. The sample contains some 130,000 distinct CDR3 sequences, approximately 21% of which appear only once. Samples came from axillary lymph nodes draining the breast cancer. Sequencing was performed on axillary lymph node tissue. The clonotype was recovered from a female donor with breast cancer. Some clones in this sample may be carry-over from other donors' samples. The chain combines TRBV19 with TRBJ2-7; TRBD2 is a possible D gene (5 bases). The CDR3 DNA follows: TGTGCCAGTAGTATGGGCAGTGTCGGGAACGAGCAGTACTTC. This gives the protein CASSMGSVGNEQYF.